A selection of T cell receptor beta chains follows, all from one sample in a study of cytomegalovirus exposure and HLA in healthy donors. The protocol was immunoSEQ multiplex PCR, while the TCRdb copy is restricted to in-frame clones and leaves out a portion. The data show about 130,000 clones, around 89% seen once. The sample comprised PBMCs. The source is a young woman in good health and CMV-seropositive. CDR3s include the opening cysteine and the closing phenylalanine or tryptophan. The D gene is left open where the match is weak. Clone size is stated in some rows and not others, as once, few, many or a class when expanded.

size	J	D	V	DNA	CDR3
.	TRBJ1-3	.	TRBV6-6	TGTGCCAGCAGGGACAGCACCCGCGGAAACACCATATATTTT	CASRDSTRGNTIYF
.	TRBJ2-5	TRBD2	TRBV2	TGTGCCAGCACACTAGCGGGAGGAACTCAAGAGACCCAGTACTTC	CASTLAGGTQETQYF
.	TRBJ2-3	.	TRBV2	TGTGCCAGCCTTCTAGGCGCATCTAGCACAGATACGCAGTATTTT	CASLLGASSTDTQYF
.	TRBJ2-7	.	TRBV5-1	TGCGCCAGCAGCCAGGCCACGAGCGGTTCCTACGAGCAGTACTTC	CASSQATSGSYEQYF
once	TRBJ2-5	.	TRBV9	TGTGCCAGCAGTCCCCCGTGGGAGCAAGAGACCCAGTACTTC	CASSPPWEQETQYF
.	TRBJ2-7	.	TRBV28	TGTGCCAGCAGTTGGCGGTCCCCCTATTCCTACGAGCAGTACTTC	CASSWRSPYSYEQYF
.	TRBJ1-1	.	TRBV27	TGTGCCAGCAGTTTACTTCCGCAGGGCTCAGCTTTCTTT	CASSLLPQGSAFF
.	TRBJ2-3	.	TRBV5-6	TGTGCCAGCAGCTTATGGGACTTCGCTAGCACAGATACGCAGTATTTT	CASSLWDFASTDTQYF
.	TRBJ1-5	.	TRBV5-6	TGTGCCAGCAGCCGCGGGGGGGCCAGTCAGCCCCAGCATTTT	CASSRGGASQPQHF
once	TRBJ1-5	.	TRBV19	TGTGCCAGTAGCTGGAACAGGGGCAATCAGCCCCAGCATTTT	CASSWNRGNQPQHF
.	TRBJ2-7	TRBD1	TRBV27	TGTGCCAGCAGTTCGACAGGGTACGAGCAGTACTTC	CASSSTGYEQYF
.	TRBJ2-3	TRBD2	TRBV27	TGTGCCAGCAGTTCTCTAACTCCGGGACTAGCAGATACGCAGTATTTT	CASSSLTPGLADTQYF
.	TRBJ2-3	TRBD1	TRBV11-3	TGTGCCAGCAGCTCCGGACAGGGAGAAGATACGCAGTATTTT	CASSSGQGEDTQYF
.	TRBJ1-4	.	TRBV15	TGTGCCACCAGCAGACACCCCGGTGGGGGGATGGGTAATGAAAAACTGTTTTTT	CATSRHPGGGMGNEKLFF
.	TRBJ2-1	TRBD1	TRBV7-8	TGTGCCAGCAGCTTTGGGACAGGGGCCTACAATGAGCAGTTCTTC	CASSFGTGAYNEQFF
.	TRBJ2-7	.	TRBV5-1	TGCGCCAGCAGCTCATCAGGGGCCACGGGGTACGAGCAGTACTTC	CASSSSGATGYEQYF
.	TRBJ1-4	.	TRBV11-2	TGTGCCAGCAGCTTAGGATACGGGGGGAATGAAAAACTGTTTTTT	CASSLGYGGNEKLFF
.	TRBJ2-7	.	TRBV4-1	TGCGCCAGCAGTCGCTCAGGATCTTGGGCCGACTACGAGCAGTACTTC	CASSRSGSWADYEQYF
once	TRBJ2-7	.	TRBV15	TGTGCCACCAGCAGAGATTGGACAAGACGGTACTTC	CATSRDWTRRYF
.	TRBJ2-2	TRBD2	TRBV9	TGTGCCAGCAGCGCACCAACTAGCGGGGCGAACACCGGGGAGCTGTTTTTT	CASSAPTSGANTGELFF
.	TRBJ1-1	.	TRBV18	TGTGCCAGCTCACCTGGTCTACCTCGGAACACTGAAGCTTTCTTT	CASSPGLPRNTEAFF
.	TRBJ1-5	TRBD1	TRBV23-1	TGCGCCAGCAGTCAAGCCGGGACAGGGATAAGCAATCAGCCCCAGCATTTT	CASSQAGTGISNQPQHF
.	TRBJ2-7	.	TRBV28	TGTGCCAGCAGTTTATCGCTTCGGGAGAGCTCCTACGAGCAGTACTTC	CASSLSLRESSYEQYF
.	TRBJ2-7	.	TRBV5-1	TGCGCCAGCAGCTTATTCGGCGGAACCTCCTACGAGCAGTACTTC	CASSLFGGTSYEQYF
few	TRBJ1-1	.	TRBV15	TGTGCCACCAGCAGTAATTTTAGAGGACAGCAGAACACTGAAGCTTTCTTT	CATSSNFRGQQNTEAFF
.	TRBJ2-7	TRBD1	TRBV9	TGTGCCAGCAGCATAGGGACAGGGGACTACGAGCAGTACTTC	CASSIGTGDYEQYF
.	TRBJ2-3	TRBD2	TRBV6-5	TGTGCCAGCAGCCTAGCGGGGGTCACAGATACGCAGTATTTT	CASSLAGVTDTQYF
.	TRBJ2-3	.	TRBV4-1	TGCGCCAGCAGCCAAAGGGGCGTTAGCAGCGCAGATACGCAGTATTTT	CASSQRGVSSADTQYF
.	TRBJ2-7	.	TRBV18	TGTGCCAGCTCACCCCCCAGCTCCTACGAGCAGTACTTC	CASSPPSSYEQYF
.	TRBJ2-2	TRBD2	TRBV28	TGTGCCAGCATGTCTAGCGGGAGCAGGACCGGGGAGCTGTTTTTT	CASMSSGSRTGELFF
.	TRBJ2-5	TRBD2	TRBV2	TGTGCCAGCAGTCGAGCGGGGCCGATCCAAGAGACCCAGTACTTC	CASSRAGPIQETQYF
.	TRBJ1-4	.	TRBV2	TGTGCCAGCAGTGAAGTTAGACAAGTGTTTTTT	CASSEVRQVFF
.	TRBJ2-5	.	TRBV15	TGTGCCACCAGCGAGGGTGACGAGACCCAGTACTTC	CATSEGDETQYF
.	TRBJ1-5	.	TRBV6-6	TGTGCCAGCAGTTTGGGGGGTTTCAATCAGCCCCAGCATTTT	CASSLGGFNQPQHF
.	TRBJ2-5	.	TRBV28	TGTGCCAGCAGTCCCTTCGCACGGCAAGAGACCCAGTACTTC	CASSPFARQETQYF
.	TRBJ2-7	TRBD1	TRBV7-6	TGTGCCAGCAGCTTAGGGGGACAGGGAGGTGAGCAGTACTTC	CASSLGGQGGEQYF
.	TRBJ2-3	.	TRBV5-1	TGCGCCAGTAGCTTCTACCCTTCCACAGATACGCAGTATTTT	CASSFYPSTDTQYF
.	TRBJ1-5	TRBD1	TRBV4-1	TGCGCCAGCAGCCATCCAGGGGGTAATCAGCCCCAGCATTTT	CASSHPGGNQPQHF
.	TRBJ2-3	.	TRBV5-6	TGTGCCAGCAGCCTAGGGGGGGGCACAGATACGCAGTATTTT	CASSLGGGTDTQYF
.	TRBJ1-5	.	TRBV4-2	TGTGCCAGCAGCCAAGATTGGGGAATAAGGCCAGGTCCGGGGGCCCAGCATTTT	CASSQDWGIRPGPGAQHF
.	TRBJ2-5	.	TRBV20-1	TGCAGTGCTAGTAAAGAGACCCAGTACTTC	CSASKETQYF
.	TRBJ2-3	.	TRBV6-5	TGTGCCAGCAGTTACTCGTACAGCTCAGATACGCAGTATTTT	CASSYSYSSDTQYF
.	TRBJ1-3	.	TRBV2	TGTGCCAGCAGTTCGACCTCACTAAGAAGCGGAAACACCATATATTTT	CASSSTSLRSGNTIYF
.	TRBJ1-1	TRBD1	TRBV2	TGTGCCAGCAGTGAAGCCCTTGGACAGGGTTACACTGAAGCTTTCTTT	CASSEALGQGYTEAFF
once	TRBJ2-1	TRBD2	TRBV7-9	TGTGCCAGCAGCGGACCTAGCGGGAGCTCATACAATGAGCAGTTCTTC	CASSGPSGSSYNEQFF
few	TRBJ2-4	TRBD1	TRBV14	TGTGCCAGCAGCCAATGGCAGGGGGCGAACATTCAGTACTTC	CASSQWQGANIQYF
.	TRBJ2-5	TRBD2	TRBV9	TGTGCCAGCAGCGTAGGGGTCCTAGCGGCCTACCAAGAGACCCAGTACTTC	CASSVGVLAAYQETQYF
.	TRBJ1-2	.	TRBV5-1	TGCGCCAGCAGCTTCCCGGGGAGCGTGGATGGCTACACCTTC	CASSFPGSVDGYTF
.	TRBJ2-7	TRBD2	TRBV7-2	TGTGCCAGCAGCTTAGGCGGGGGAACCTACGAGCAGTACTTC	CASSLGGGTYEQYF
.	TRBJ2-7	TRBD1	TRBV18	TGTGCCAGCTCACCCGGGACAGGGGGCCTCTCTTCCCAGCAGTACTTC	CASSPGTGGLSSQQYF
once	TRBJ1-2	.	TRBV7-2	TGTGCCAGCAGCTTATGGCCTGGCATCCCTAGGAGCTATGGCTACACCTTC	CASSLWPGIPRSYGYTF
.	TRBJ1-1	.	TRBV28	TGTGCCAGCAGCCCTACAGACAACACTGAAGCTTTCTTT	CASSPTDNTEAFF
.	TRBJ1-1	TRBD1	TRBV18	TGTGCCAGCTCAACAGAACAGGGGACTGAAGCTTTCTTT	CASSTEQGTEAFF
.	TRBJ1-1	TRBD1	TRBV5-1	TGCGCCAGCAGCCTAACAACAGGGGGGTGGACTGAAGCTTTCTTT	CASSLTTGGWTEAFF
.	TRBJ2-7	TRBD1	TRBV7-2	TGTGCCAGCAGCCTAGGGAGGGGACAGGGAGCCTACGAGCAGTACTTC	CASSLGRGQGAYEQYF
once	TRBJ2-4	TRBD1	TRBV6-6	TGTGCCAGCAGTCCCCGAGACAGGGGGAACATTCAGTACTTC	CASSPRDRGNIQYF
.	TRBJ2-3	TRBD2	TRBV29-1	TGCAGCGTTGAGGCGGGAGGGACAGATACGCAGTATTTT	CSVEAGGTDTQYF